The 2 T cell receptor beta chains below come from one sample, sequenced in a study of blood T cell repertoires in COVID-19. TCRdb keeps only in-frame clones here, not all; method: immunoSEQ multiplex PCR. The table includes about 320,000 clones, about 83% detected once. The specimen sequenced was peripheral blood. Receptors originate from a woman aged 45-65 years with acute or convalescent COVID-19.

The chain is built from TRBV5-4 and TRBJ1-2; perhaps TRBD1 as D (6 bases). The CDR3 extends over 14 amino acids. Between the trimmed V and J ends, which lost 1 base and 2 bases, there was a span of 9 bases. Germline CDR1 is SGHNT and CDR2 is YYREEE (reference sequence). CDR3 amino acids: CASSLTGINYGYTF. CDR3 sequence (DNA): TGTGCCAGCAGCTTGACAGGGATCAACTATGGCTACACCTTC.

The gene calls are TRBV5-5 and TRBJ1-1; D unclear. Germline assignment: CDR1 SGHKS and CDR2 YYEKEE (reference sequence). Trimming left V 0 bases short and J 8 bases short, with 14 bases between. This CDR3 spans 14 amino acids. Written as DNA, the CDR3 is TGTGCCAGCAGCTTGGACACGGGAAACTTAGAAGCTTTCTTT. Amino acid sequence: CASSLDTGNLEAFF.